This passage covers 32 T cell receptor beta chains from one sample sequenced in a study of OX40 agonist ivuxolimab in advanced cancers. Here immunoSEQ multiplex PCR was the method, and the copy in TCRdb shows in-frame clones only, minus some. The data hold about 50,000 clones, with 82% observed a single time. The sample consisted of CD4+ or CD8+ T cells sorted from blood, taken in a trial of the OX40 agonist ivuxolimab. These receptors all stem from an adult with an advanced solid tumor such as melanoma, head and neck, liver or kidney cancer.

The V call is TRBV6-1, the J call TRBJ1-5, with D perhaps matching TRBD1 (6 bases). Germline V gene data show CDR1 as MNHNS and CDR2 as SASEGT. This CDR3 spans 13 amino acids. V was trimmed by 6 bases and J by 3 bases, leaving 9 bases between them. The CDR3 DNA is TGTGCCAGCAGAACAGGGTCCAATCAGCCCCAGCATTTT. It translates to CASRTGSNQPQHF.

The chain recombines TRBV30 with TRBJ2-5, with TRBD2 identical over 14 bases. Germline CDR1 is GTSNPN and CDR2 is SVGIG (reference sequence). The CDR3 has 15 residues. CDR3 residues: CAQTSGRAGVETQYF. The DNA of the CDR3 is TGTGCACAGACTAGCGGGAGGGCCGGAGTGGAGACCCAGTACTTC.

This chain links TRBV21-1 with TRBJ2-5; the table's TRBD1 call for D was not verified on the DNA. TRBV21-1 is reported as a pseudogene. The length of the CDR3 is 15 residues. CDR3 amino acids: CASSSDSKHQETQYF. In DNA form, the CDR3 reads TGTGCCAGCAGTTCCGACAGTAAGCATCAAGAGACCCAGTACTTC.

The chain uses TRBV7-2 and TRBJ2-7; D perhaps matches TRBD1 (6 bases). CDR1 is SGHTA, CDR2 FQGNSA, per germline. Deletions cut 0 bases from V and 9 bases from J, with 9 bases between. There are 12 residues in the CDR3. The CDR3, as DNA: TGTGCCAGCAGCTTAGCCAGGGGCCGGCAGTACTTC. It encodes CASSLARGRQYF.

The chain has TRBV5-1 and TRBJ1-4, with 10 bases that match TRBD1. Trimming took 4 bases from V and 7 from J; bases not matched to a gene: 4. CDR1 and CDR2 (germline): SGHRS, YFSETQ. The CDR3 spans 14 residues. The CDR3 spells CASSIGTGVEKLFF. The CDR3 nucleotides are TGCGCCAGCAGCATCGGGACAGGGGTTGAAAAACTGTTTTTT. Combining the CDR3 with reference TRBV5-1 and TRBJ1-4 gives the whole variable domain KAGVTQTPRYLIKTRGQQVTLSCSPISGHRSVSWYQQTPGQGLQFLFEYFSETQRNKGNFPGRFSGRQFSNSRSEMNVSTLELGDSALYLCASSIGTGVEKLFFGSGTQLSVL.

The sample holds one count of this clone. J is TRBJ1-5 and V is TRBV4-1, with D maybe TRBD1 (6 bases). The ends were cut back, 2 bases at V and 2 bases at J, with 7 bases in the middle. Germline-derived CDR1 and CDR2 are MGHRA and YSYEKL. The CDR3 covers 14 residues. The CDR3 DNA reads TGCGCCAGCAGCCAACCAGGGGGCAATCAGCCCCAGCATTTT. It codes for CASSQPGGNQPQHF.

V gene TRBV14 combines with J gene TRBJ2-2; D is possibly TRBD1 (5 bases). Germline V lookup: CDR1 SGHDN, CDR2 FVKESK. This CDR3 contains 15 residues. V gave up 1 base and J gave up 5 bases, with 11 bases separating them. CDR3 in amino acids: CASSQARVRTGELFF. DNA for the CDR3: TGTGCCAGCAGCCAAGCCAGGGTACGAACCGGGGAGCTGTTTTTT.

This clone showed up just a few times. This sequence joins TRBV6-5 and TRBJ1-1, with D perhaps matching TRBD1 (5 bases). Looked up from germline, CDR1 is MNHEY and CDR2 is SVGAGI. The CDR3 contains 14 residues. Trimming took off 7 bases at V and 1 base at J, with 13 bases between the two ends. The CDR3 coding sequence is TGTGCCAGCACCCGCGGCAGGGCGAACACTGAAGCTTTCTTT. The encoded protein is CASTRGRANTEAFF.

This clone ranks as medium-sized. Other nucleotide sequences in the sample specify the same CDR3. V gene TRBV30 combines with J gene TRBJ1-1, with D unclear. Germline CDR1 and CDR2: GTSNPN and SVGIG (reference sequence). Between the trimmed V and J ends, which lost 0 bases and 0 bases, there was a span of 5 bases. CDR3 length: 13 amino acids. CDR3 sequence: CAWSVGMNTEAFF. CDR3 nucleotides: TGTGCCTGGAGTGTAGGGATGAACACTGAAGCTTTCTTT.

V usage is TRBV5-4 and J usage is TRBJ2-7, with D hard to call. Germline V gene lookup returns CDR1 SGHNT and CDR2 YYREEE (reference sequence). V lost 4 bases, J lost 3 bases, and 11 bases lay in between. The length of the CDR3 is 13 residues. The CDR3 DNA is TGTGCCAGCAGCGACGGTCAGGTCTACGAGCAGTACTTC. It is translated as CASSDGQVYEQYF.

CDR3 sequence: CASSLRDRGGNTIYF. CDR3 nucleotide sequence: TGTGCCAGCAGCTTAAGGGACAGGGGTGGAAACACCATATATTTT. The chain uses TRBV11-2 and TRBJ1-3; 10 nucleotides agree with TRBD1. The germline gives CDR1 SGHAT, CDR2 FQNNGV. The V gene end was trimmed by 2 bases and the J gene end by 3 bases; junction bases not matched to a gene: 1. The length of the CDR3 is 15 residues.

The chain recombines TRBV7-2 with TRBJ2-7; possibly TRBD1 or TRBD2 for D (5 bases each). The CDR3 length is 16 residues. Germline V CDR1 and CDR2: SGHTA, FQGNSA. V was shortened by 5 bases and J by 2 bases, with 19 bases between the two germline ends. The CDR3 spells CASSLFGTQPPYEQYF. CDR3 nucleotide sequence: TGTGCCAGCAGCCTGTTTGGGACCCAACCCCCCTACGAGCAGTACTTC.

V usage is TRBV5-1 and J usage is TRBJ2-3, with D perhaps assigned TRBD1 or TRBD2 (6 bases each). The V end lost 7 bases, the J end lost 0 bases, and 30 bases lay between the germline ends. CDR1 is SGHRS and CDR2 is YFSETQ in the germline V gene. The CDR3 consists of 20 residues. CDR3 DNA: TGCGCCAGCGCAAGATCAGCTTCGAAAGTTCGGGGGCCTAGCACAGATACGCAGTATTTT. Its translation: CASARSASKVRGPSTDTQYF. The complete variable domain, with remaining parts taken from reference TRBV5-1 and TRBJ2-3, reads KAGVTQTPRYLIKTRGQQVTLSCSPISGHRSVSWYQQTPGQGLQFLFEYFSETQRNKGNFPGRFSGRQFSNSRSEMNVSTLELGDSALYLCASARSASKVRGPSTDTQYFGPGTRLTVL.

The table lists this clone with a few counts. The rearrangement links TRBV6-1 to TRBJ1-3; D unclear. The CDR3 loop spans 13 amino acids. V lost 2 bases and J 3 bases, leaving 5 bases between the germline ends. Germline-derived CDR1 and CDR2 are MNHNS and SASEGT. The CDR3 region has the DNA TGTGCCAGCAGTGAAAGAGATGGAAACACCATATATTTT. Translated: CASSERDGNTIYF.

The rearrangement links TRBV7-2 to TRBJ1-4; weak D call: TRBD1 (5 bases). The CDR3 loop spans 15 amino acids. V lost 0 bases, J lost 5 bases, and 10 bases lay in between. Germline CDR1 SGHTA, CDR2 FQGNSA. The CDR3 coding sequence is TGTGCCAGCAGCTTAGCCGGGACGGTCAATGAAAAACTGTTTTTT. As protein: CASSLAGTVNEKLFF.

This chain uses TRBV11-3 with TRBJ1-1; TRBD1 might be the D (5 bases). Trimming stripped 7 bases from V and 0 bases from J, with 15 bases between. In germline, CDR1 is SGHNT, CDR2 YENEEA. CDR3 length: 15 residues. In DNA, the CDR3 is TGTGCCAGCACTGGCGGGGGGGGAATGAACACTGAAGCTTTCTTT. Translation gives CASTGGGGMNTEAFF.

As to this clone: Other DNA variants within this sample encode the same CDR3. The chain couples TRBV7-3 to TRBJ2-1, with a possible D match to TRBD2 (6 bases). There are 15 residues in the CDR3. Trimming shortened V by 1 base and J by 1 base, and 8 bases separated the two germline ends. The V gene's germline CDR1 is SGHTA and CDR2 FQGTGA. Written as DNA, the CDR3 is TGTGCCAGCAGCTTAAGCGGGGTTTCCTACAATGAGCAGTTCTTC. This encodes CASSLSGVSYNEQFF.

V is TRBV2 and J is TRBJ2-4, with 7 bases identical to TRBD1. The V gene end was trimmed by 6 bases and the J gene end by 3 bases; junction bases not matched to a gene: 5. This CDR3 has 14 residues. Germline values: CDR1 SNHLY, CDR2 FYNNEI. The CDR3 DNA reads as TGTGCCAGCAGCCAAGGGGGCGTCAAAAACATTCAGTACTTC. Translated, it gives CASSQGGVKNIQYF.

CDR3 in DNA: TGTGCCAGCAGCCCGTGGGAGGGTAACTATGGCTACACCTTC. Amino acid sequence: CASSPWEGNYGYTF. The chain uses TRBV27 and TRBJ1-2; the D is unclear. V was cut by 6 bases and J by 1 base, with 12 bases left in between. CDR1 and CDR2 (germline): MNHEY, SMNVEV (reference sequence). The CDR3 runs to 14 residues.

This chain joins TRBV7-2 and TRBJ1-3; D gene ambiguous. Germline CDR1 and CDR2: SGHTA and FQGNSA. CDR3 size: 15 residues. Trimming removed 6 bases at V and 3 bases at J, with 15 bases between. This CDR3 reads CASSPTVTGGNTIYF. In nucleotides, the CDR3 is TGTGCCAGCAGTCCGACGGTCACGGGTGGAAACACCATATATTTT.

The gene calls are TRBV18 and TRBJ2-1; TRBD2 agrees at 10 bases. The junction had 8 bases not matched to a gene; V was cut back by 6 bases and J by 0 bases. Germline CDR1 and CDR2: KGHSH and LQKENI. The CDR3 loop spans 17 amino acids. Here the CDR3 reads CASSLNSGGASYNEQFF. The CDR3 nucleotides are TGTGCCAGCTCCCTTAACAGCGGGGGGGCCTCCTACAATGAGCAGTTCTTC.

This clone was detected only a few times. CDR3 residues: CSVENYGYTF. The CDR3 DNA follows: TGCAGCGTTGAAAACTATGGCTACACCTTC. The chain carries TRBV29-1 and TRBJ1-2; no clear D gene. Germline V lookup: CDR1 SQVTM, CDR2 ANQGSEA. V was trimmed by 2 bases and J by 2 bases, leaving 0 bases between them. CDR3 length: 10 amino acids.

This clone showed up just a few times. The chain combines TRBV30 with TRBJ1-2; 7 bases align to TRBD1. J gave up 14 bases and V 3 bases, and 18 bases lay outside the gene matches. The germline V gene encodes CDR1 GTSNPN and CDR2 SVGIG (reference sequence). This CDR3 has 14 residues. The CDR3 DNA sequence: TGTGCCTGGAGCCAAACCCGACAGGGCGGCGGAGGAACCTTC. Its translation: CAWSQTRQGGGGTF.

The chain is built from TRBV19 and TRBJ1-3; 8 bases match TRBD1. This CDR3 has 17 residues. CDR1 and CDR2 from the germline V gene are LNHDA and SQIVND (reference sequence). The trim removed 3 bases at V and 0 bases at J, leaving 7 bases unmatched. The CDR3 DNA follows: TGTGCCAGTAGTATTCCCCGGGACAGGAGCTCTGGAAACACCATATATTTT. Translating gives CASSIPRDRSSGNTIYF.

This clone was observed once. The chain uses TRBV5-1 and TRBJ2-7; D gene uncertain. V was shortened by 0 bases and J by 2 bases, with 12 bases between the two germline ends. Germline loops: CDR1 SGHRS, CDR2 YFSETQ. This CDR3 comprises 15 residues. The chain's CDR3 is CASSLGPGPTYEQYF. As DNA, the CDR3 is TGCGCCAGCAGCTTGGGGCCGGGTCCTACCTACGAGCAGTACTTC.

This chain connects TRBV4-3 to TRBJ1-5; 10 nucleotides match TRBD1. The germline CDR1 and CDR2 sequences are LGHNA and YSLEER. The CDR3 runs 14 residues. Trimming took 3 bases from V and 5 from J; bases not matched to a gene: 1. CDR3 amino acids: CASSHGQGDQPQHF. CDR3 in DNA: TGCGCCAGCAGCCATGGACAGGGGGATCAGCCCCAGCATTTT.

The chain uses TRBV7-2 and TRBJ2-2, with 9 bases lining up with TRBD2. With 10 bases clipped from V and 4 bases from J, the junction kept 13 bases outside the gene matches. The CDR3 contains 16 residues. Germline V gene sequence: CDR1 SGHTA, CDR2 FQGNSA. CDR3 residues: CANSPGLARGTGELFF. The CDR3 DNA follows: TGTGCCAACTCACCGGGACTAGCCAGAGGCACCGGGGAGCTGTTTTTT.

This clone was recorded only once. The gene calls are TRBV11-2 and TRBJ2-7; D unresolved. This CDR3 region has 14 residues. The ends were cut back, 3 bases at V and 1 base at J, with 10 bases in the middle. Looked up from germline, CDR1 is SGHAT and CDR2 is FQNNGV. The CDR3 sequence is CASSFTQDSYEQYF. Here the CDR3 DNA reads TGTGCCAGCAGCTTTACGCAGGATTCCTACGAGCAGTACTTC.

This sequence joins TRBV4-2 and TRBJ2-2; TRBD2 aligns across 10 bases. Germline V CDR1 and CDR2: LGHNA, YNFKEQ. The CDR3 length is 18 residues. After removal of 0 bases from V and 7 bases from J, the junction contained 11 bases not matched to a gene. The CDR3 protein is CASSQDYGAGGRIGELFF. The CDR3 DNA reads TGTGCCAGCAGCCAAGATTATGGAGCGGGGGGGCGGATCGGGGAGCTGTTTTTT.

This clone was counted a few times. The chain links TRBV30 to TRBJ1-2; D call uncertain. Trimming left V 2 bases short and J 6 bases short, with 13 bases between. The V gene's germline CDR1 is GTSNPN and CDR2 SVGIG (reference sequence). CDR3 length: 13 residues. In DNA, the CDR3 is TGTGCCTGGAGTCAAGGGCCTTCTCATGGCTACACCTTC. Translated: CAWSQGPSHGYTF. The entire variable domain, with the rest obtained from reference TRBV30 and TRBJ1-2, is as follows: SQTIHQWPATLVQPVGSPLSLECTVEGTSNPNLYWYRQAAGRGLQLLFYSVGIGQISSEVPQNLSASRPQDRQFILSSKKLLLSDSGFYLCAWSQGPSHGYTFGSGTRLTVV.

This clone was recorded a few times. This chain joins TRBV7-9 and TRBJ2-7; TRBD2 matches at 9 bases. V shed 3 bases, J shed 4 bases, and the junction held 10 bases outside the gene matches. CDR1 SEHNR and CDR2 FQNEAQ come from the germline V gene (reference sequence). CDR3 length equals 16 residues. CDR3 nucleotides: TGTGCCAGCAGCTTGGCTGGGGCGGGAGGGTTGTACGAGCAGTACTTC. It encodes CASSLAGAGGLYEQYF.

By sample share, this clone is medium-sized (0.01 to 0.1%). This chain joins TRBV16 and TRBJ1-5, with TRBD1 as a possible D gene (5 bases). The germline V gene encodes CDR1 KGHSY and CDR2 FQNENV. This CDR3 contains 16 residues. V lost 0 bases, J lost 5 bases, and 14 bases lay in between. The CDR3 coding sequence is TGTGCCAGCAGCCAATCTATATTCAGGGACGATCAGCCCCAGCATTTT. Protein: CASSQSIFRDDQPQHF.